The 4 T cell receptor beta chains reported below all come from one sample, sequenced in a study of blood T cell repertoires in COVID-19. TCRdb's table, derived via immunoSEQ multiplex PCR, lists solely in-frame clones and lacks some. This sample has roughly 150,000 clones, with 79% found just once. Sequenced material: PBMCs or T cells enriched from blood (not recorded which). The receptors come from a woman in her seventies in a cohort exposed to, infected with or recovered from COVID-19 (not recorded which).

The chain joins TRBV18 to TRBJ2-7; 7 bases fit TRBD1. CDR1 and CDR2 (germline): KGHSH, LQKENI. This CDR3 spans 15 amino acids. V lost 5 bases to trimming and J lost 3 bases; unmatched junction nucleotides: 10. The CDR3 region has the DNA TGTGCCAGCTCAAGCTACCGGGACAGAAGCTACGAGCAGTACTTC. Its translation is CASSSYRDRSYEQYF.

This rearrangement joins TRBV7-9 to TRBJ2-1; perhaps TRBD1 as D (5 bases). Germline loops: CDR1 SEHNR, CDR2 FQNEAQ (reference sequence). This CDR3 is 12 amino acids long. V was trimmed by 3 bases and J by 6 bases, leaving 6 bases between them. The chain's CDR3 is CASSFTGNEQFF. The CDR3 DNA is TGTGCCAGCAGCTTCACAGGCAATGAGCAGTTCTTC. Together with reference TRBV7-9 and TRBJ2-1, the CDR3 gives the full variable domain: DTGVSQNPRHKITKRGQNVTFRCDPISEHNRLYWYRQTLGQGPEFLTYFQNEAQLEKSRLLSDRFSAERPKGSFSTLEIQRTEQGDSAMYLCASSFTGNEQFFGPGTRLTVL.

The V gene is TRBV20-1, the J gene TRBJ1-1; 8 bases are a match to TRBD1. This CDR3 is 13 amino acids long. V gave up 3 bases and J gave up 5 bases; unmatched junction bases: 5. The V gene's germline CDR1 is DFQATT and CDR2 SNEGSKA (reference sequence). CDR3 residues: CSASYRGGTEAFF. The CDR3 DNA reads TGCAGTGCTAGTTACAGGGGGGGAACTGAAGCTTTCTTT.

This clone was picked up many times. The sample carries other DNA sequences with the same CDR3. V is TRBV7-9 and J is TRBJ1-2; tentative D call: TRBD1 (5 bases). CDR3 size: 16 residues. The V end was cut by 0 bases, the J end by 0 bases, with 11 bases between. From germline, CDR1 is SEHNR and CDR2 FQNEAQ (reference sequence). The CDR3 sequence: CASSLAGREANYGYTF. The CDR3 DNA reads as TGTGCCAGCAGCTTAGCAGGCAGGGAAGCTAACTATGGCTACACCTTC.